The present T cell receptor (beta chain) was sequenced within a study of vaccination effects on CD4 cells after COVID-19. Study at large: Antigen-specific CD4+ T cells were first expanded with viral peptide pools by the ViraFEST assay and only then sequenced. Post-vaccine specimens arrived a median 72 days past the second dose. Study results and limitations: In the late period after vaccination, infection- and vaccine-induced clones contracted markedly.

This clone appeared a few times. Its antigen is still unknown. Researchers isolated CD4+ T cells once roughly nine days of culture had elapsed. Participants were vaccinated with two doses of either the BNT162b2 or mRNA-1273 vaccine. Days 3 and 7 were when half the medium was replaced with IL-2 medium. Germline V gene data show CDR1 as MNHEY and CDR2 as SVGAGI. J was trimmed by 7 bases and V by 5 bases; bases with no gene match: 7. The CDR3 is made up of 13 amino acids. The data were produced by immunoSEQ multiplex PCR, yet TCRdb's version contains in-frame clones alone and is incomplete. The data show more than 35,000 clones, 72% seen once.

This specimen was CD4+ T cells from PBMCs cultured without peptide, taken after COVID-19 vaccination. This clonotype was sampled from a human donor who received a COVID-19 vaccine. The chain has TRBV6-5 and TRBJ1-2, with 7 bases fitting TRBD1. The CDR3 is CASSIDRVGGYTF. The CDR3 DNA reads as TGTGCCAGCAGTATTGACAGGGTGGGTGGCTACACCTTC.